This T cell receptor (beta chain) was identified during a study of CD8+CD57+ T cells in acquired aplastic anemia. Genomic DNA, serving as template, underwent TCR beta VDJ and CDR3 profiling. TCRdb redid the calling of the reads with MiXCR, one entry per CDR3 protein. The sample records 150,000 to 200,000 distinct CDR3 sequences, roughly 64% being singletons. Germline-derived CDR1 and CDR2 are SGHRS and YFSETQ. V was trimmed by 3 bases and J by 8 bases, leaving 14 bases between them. The CDR3 extends over 13 amino acids. The sample taken for sequencing was sorted CD4+, CD8+, or CD8+CD57+ T cells (not recorded which) from PBMCs. The sequence was obtained from a human donor with severe aplastic anemia or a healthy control (not recorded which). The chain combines TRBV5-1 with TRBJ1-2; no firm D call. CDR3 in amino acids: CASSWDSSRGYTF. The CDR3 coding sequence is TGCGCCAGCAGCTGGGATTCCTCGAGGGGCTACACCTTC.